This T cell receptor (beta chain) was sequenced for a study of cytomegalovirus exposure and HLA in healthy donors. This CDR3 has 14 residues. Trimming pared 2 bases from V and 7 bases from J, leaving 12 bases between. CDR1 and CDR2 (germline): MGHDK, SYGVNS. The PCR ran on 60 Vbeta and 13 Jbeta primers. Data came from immunoSEQ multiplex PCR; TCRdb stores just in-frame clones and leaves some out. The repertoire holds 90,000 to 150,000 clones, with approximately 15% as singletons. The genes are TRBV25-1 and TRBJ1-5; a weak D match, TRBD1 (5 bases). Material for sequencing was PBMCs. This clonotype originated in a young woman in good health and CMV-seronegative. This chain's CDR3 is CASSEARVGQPQHF. For the CDR3, the DNA is TGTGCCAGCAGTGAAGCCAGGGTGGGCCAGCCCCAGCATTTT.